These T cell receptor beta chains were read from a single sample in a study of T cells in Graves' hyperthyroidism and ophthalmopathy. MiXCR, run by TCRdb on the multiplex PCR reads, gives a single entry per CDR3 protein. The sample yields under 450,000 distinct CDR3 sequences, roughly 14% seen once. Input material: blood. The receptors shown here come from a woman under 30 with Graves' hyperthyroidism. The CDR3 runs from the conserved cysteine through the conserved F or W. The D gene is left open where the match is weak. Only part of the rows carry a size: once, few, many, or a class if the clone is expanded.

cdr3_aa	clone_size	v_call	j_call	d_call
CASSKDSLENSPLHF	NA	TRBV5-1	TRBJ1-6	NA
CSATSPFREGVGRQYF	few	TRBV20-1	TRBJ2-7	TRBD2
CASSLVGNNQPQHF	many	TRBV7-9	TRBJ1-5	NA
CSAGGWTDTQYF	NA	TRBV20-1	TRBJ2-3	NA
CASVPRGRYQETQYF	many	TRBV2	TRBJ2-5	TRBD2
CASSYSGGSSYEQYF	many	TRBV6-2/TRBV6-3	TRBJ2-7	NA
CASRKSGGLDTQYF	few	TRBV28	TRBJ2-3	TRBD2
CASSSPNDVRQYF	many	TRBV6-1	TRBJ2-7	NA
CASSLGAAHYEQYF	many	TRBV5-8	TRBJ2-7	NA
CASKRGPNEQYF	many	TRBV2	TRBJ2-7	NA
CASSLRGLVSGNTIYF	many	TRBV12-3/TRBV12-4	TRBJ1-3	NA
CASSSRQGTNSPLHF	NA	TRBV5-1	TRBJ1-6	TRBD1
CASSLLKGRGEQYF	few	TRBV11-2	TRBJ2-7	TRBD2
CASSPNKGQVGFF	many	TRBV28	TRBJ1-1	TRBD1
CSAKTGEGDEKLFF	many	TRBV20-1	TRBJ1-4	TRBD1
CASSPGLAGGGAKNIQYF	NA	TRBV10-2	TRBJ2-4	TRBD2
CSARDSQGEYRGSYNEQFF	few	TRBV20-1	TRBJ2-1	TRBD1
CASTLWAGTNEKLFF	many	TRBV12-3/TRBV12-4	TRBJ1-4	NA
CASSPQGMYPYEQYF	few	TRBV18	TRBJ2-7	TRBD1
CASRTASTDTQYF	few	TRBV6-1	TRBJ2-3	NA
CATSSLDSSGTYGYTF	many	TRBV24-1	TRBJ1-2	NA
CASESPTGQENTGELFF	many	TRBV28	TRBJ2-2	NA
CASTLAGAPGTQYF	many	TRBV6-1	TRBJ2-3	NA
CASSQDSTAYSNQPQHF	NA	TRBV4-2	TRBJ1-5	NA
CASSAIGLPMNTEAFF	many	TRBV6-1	TRBJ1-1	NA
CASSRRQATSYNEQFF	many	TRBV11-3	TRBJ2-1	NA
CASSITGTGRHEQYF	NA	TRBV11-1	TRBJ2-7	TRBD1
CASSLDRLGNLKEPQHF	many	TRBV12-3/TRBV12-4	TRBJ1-5	NA
CASSSGQPNTGELFF	few	TRBV5-1	TRBJ2-2	TRBD1
CASSLTRTSGAPGFF	few	TRBV27	TRBJ2-1	TRBD2
CSATGTSGTYNEQFF	many	TRBV20-1	TRBJ2-1	TRBD2
CSARLAGNTGELFF	NA	TRBV20-1	TRBJ2-2	TRBD2
CASSLSSGGRSPLHF	many	TRBV27	TRBJ1-6	TRBD1
CASSETGGTYYGYTF	NA	TRBV2	TRBJ1-2	TRBD1
CASSSGTGDQPRHF	NA	TRBV6-2/TRBV6-3	TRBJ1-5	TRBD1
CASGLARQGYDQPQHF	many	TRBV12-5	TRBJ1-5	TRBD1
CASSLLKGTGDWTGELFF	many	TRBV2	TRBJ2-2	TRBD1
CASNLGLAGGTTGELFF	NA	TRBV13	TRBJ2-2	TRBD2
CSARPSGPYNEQFF	many	TRBV20-1	TRBJ2-1	TRBD2
CASERGAGGNQPQHF	few	TRBV6-1	TRBJ1-5	NA
CASSPAESSYNEQFF	few	TRBV6-1	TRBJ2-1	NA
CASSPNRGRNTEAFF	many	TRBV7-3	TRBJ1-1	TRBD1
CASSRLGEQFF	NA	TRBV27	TRBJ2-1	NA
CASTKTGGASNEQFF	many	TRBV12-3/TRBV12-4	TRBJ2-1	TRBD1
CASSWGGGPANYGYTF	many	TRBV5-6	TRBJ1-2	NA
CASSQEGQAVSGEQFF	many	TRBV4-1	TRBJ2-1	TRBD1